This TCR beta chain is drawn from a study of shared clonotypes between healthy human individuals. Study-level information: Three plates were used per donor for CD4 naive, three for CD4 memory, two for CD8 naive and one for CD8 memory.

This CDR3 has 16 amino acids. Per the germline V gene, CDR1 is SEHNR and CDR2 is FQNEAQ (reference sequence). J gave up 4 bases and V 5 bases, and 13 bases lay outside the gene matches. Sequencing was performed with immunoSEQ multiplex PCR; in TCRdb, only in-frame clones are kept and a portion is missing. The sample has approximately 1.5 million clones; approximately 98.5% are singletons. The V gene is TRBV7-9, the J gene TRBJ1-1; 7 bases are a match to TRBD1. This clonotype was sampled from a man under 40 in good health. Material: naive CD4+ T cells sorted from blood. As to subset: CD45RA+ positively selected. The CDR3 reads CASSRQGEGWTTEAFF. DNA for the CDR3: TGTGCCAGCAGCCGACAGGGAGAGGGCTGGACCACTGAAGCTTTCTTT.